These 2 T cell receptor beta chains were all obtained from the same sample, sequenced in a study of blood T cell repertoires in COVID-19. The repertoire was sequenced with immunoSEQ multiplex PCR; TCRdb's copy has only in-frame clones and lacks some. The data contain under 250,000 clones, 80% to 90% of them singletons. Sample: PBMCs or T cells enriched from blood (not recorded which). The receptors here all came from a woman in her 40s who had been exposed to COVID-19.

The chain recombines TRBV28 with TRBJ2-3, with TRBD2 matching over 8 bases. This CDR3 has 16 residues. CDR1 is MDHEN, CDR2 SYDVKM, per germline. V dropped 4 bases and J dropped 3; count of bases not matched to a gene: 9. CDR3 bases: TGTGCCAGCAGTTCCCCGGGGGGGCGTGGGACAGATACGCAGTATTTT. It is translated as CASSSPGGRGTDTQYF. The full variable domain, completed using reference TRBV28 and TRBJ2-3, is DVKVTQSSRYLVKRTGEKVFLECVQDMDHENMFWYRQDPGLGLRLIYFSYDVKMKEKGDIPEGYSVSREKKERFSLILESASTNQTSMYLCASSSPGGRGTDTQYFGPGTRLTVL.

This chain connects TRBV7-9 to TRBJ2-5; TRBD2 is a possible D gene (6 bases). The CDR3 totals 14 residues. Looked up from germline, CDR1 is SEHNR and CDR2 is FQNEAQ (reference sequence). V was clipped by 7 bases and J by 2 bases, with 14 bases between them. The CDR3 DNA sequence: TGTGCCAGCACCCGTACGGCGGGACAAGAGACCCAGTACTTC. Translating it yields CASTRTAGQETQYF. The full variable domain, in which reference TRBV7-9 and TRBJ2-5 provide the parts outside the CDR3, is DTGVSQNPRHKITKRGQNVTFRCDPISEHNRLYWYRQTLGQGPEFLTYFQNEAQLEKSRLLSDRFSAERPKGSFSTLEIQRTEQGDSAMYLCASTRTAGQETQYFGPGTRLLVL.